This T cell receptor (beta chain) stems from a study of blood T cell repertoires in COVID-19. Whole-study context: The study drew acute and convalescent COVID-19 samples from the United States, Italy and Spain.

Authors' data handling: Counts of nucleated cells, estimated from reference gene primer amplification, were obtained. Data came from immunoSEQ multiplex PCR; TCRdb stores just in-frame clones and leaves some out. D and trimming come from the DNA, and the V and J calls and clone size come from that table. The sample holds 150,000 to 200,000 clones, around four fifths seen once. The CDR3 consists of 15 residues. Germline assignment: CDR1 SNHLY and CDR2 FYNNEI. V dropped 4 bases and J dropped 4; count of bases not matched to a gene: 9. The sequenced sample consisted of peripheral blood. The chain combines TRBV2 with TRBJ2-7; TRBD2 agrees at 8 bases. The TCR comes from a woman in her 70s with COVID-19, enrolled during active disease. CDR3: CASSVESGGGYEQYF. As DNA, the CDR3 is TGTGCCAGCAGTGTAGAATCCGGGGGGGGTTACGAGCAGTACTTC. Full variable domain (rest looked up from reference TRBV2 and TRBJ2-7): EPEVTQTPSHQVTQMGQEVILRCVPISNHLYFYWYRQILGQKVEFLVSFYNNEISEKSEIFDDQFSVERPDGSNFTLKIRSTKLEDSAMYFCASSVESGGGYEQYFGPGTRLTVT.